This T cell receptor beta chain derives from a study of CD8+CD57+ T cells in acquired aplastic anemia. Study at large: DNA per sorted CD4+ or CD8+ sample ranged roughly 0.19 to 27.4 ug, averaging 3.2 ug.

General study points: Found in both controls and patients were 25 to 35 CD8+ CDR3 sequences. Patients were compared with controls for CD8+ Simpson's diversity, and no significant difference emerged.

The sample holds a few counts of this clonotype. What it binds is not known. Those patients picked for sequencing had displayed CD8+CD57+ cell expansion on flow cytometry. Receipt of therapy had not occurred in any patient by the time of blood sampling. CDR3 and TCR beta VDJ profiling relied on a genomic DNA template. TCRdb itself ran the reads through MiXCR, one entry per CDR3 protein. The sample has approximately 260,000 distinct CDR3 sequences, 82% seen once. Sequenced input: sorted CD4+, CD8+, or CD8+CD57+ T cells (not recorded which) from PBMCs. This sequence originates from a human donor with aplastic anemia.

CDR3 nucleotides: TGTGCCAGCAGCTTAGCGGGGGGCCCCGTCACGCAGTATTACTTC. Translated, it gives CASSLAGGPVTQYYF. V usage is TRBV7-8 and J usage is TRBJ2-7; either TRBD1 or TRBD2 may supply D (6 bases each). This CDR3 is 15 amino acids long. Trimming shortened V by 0 bases and J by 13 bases, and 22 bases separated the two germline ends. The germline CDR1 and CDR2 sequences are SGHVS and FQNEAQ.